Included here is one T cell receptor (beta chain) sequence, with context. Its antigen remains unidentified. Using immunoSEQ multiplex PCR, the repertoire was profiled, and TCRdb retains in-frame clones only, with some absent. The sample has about 82,000 clones; around nine tenths are singletons. This entry belongs to a study of OX40 agonist ivuxolimab in advanced cancers. Findings and limits, study-wide: Clonal expansion was seen in CD4+ and CD8+ blood T cells by week 6 at 0.1 to 3.0 mg/kg.

V lost 3 bases to trimming and J lost 0 bases; unmatched junction nucleotides: 9. CDR3 length equals 18 residues. Germline-derived CDR1 and CDR2 are SGDLS and YYNGEE. The sequencing here drew on CD4+ or CD8+ T cells sorted from blood, taken in a trial of the OX40 agonist ivuxolimab. The sequence was obtained from an adult with an advanced solid tumor such as melanoma, head and neck, liver or kidney cancer. The chain carries TRBV9 and TRBJ2-2, with 9 bases identical to TRBD2. This CDR3 is CASSATPSGAANTGELFF. The CDR3 nucleotides read TGTGCCAGCAGCGCCACACCTAGCGGGGCAGCGAACACCGGGGAGCTGTTTTTT.